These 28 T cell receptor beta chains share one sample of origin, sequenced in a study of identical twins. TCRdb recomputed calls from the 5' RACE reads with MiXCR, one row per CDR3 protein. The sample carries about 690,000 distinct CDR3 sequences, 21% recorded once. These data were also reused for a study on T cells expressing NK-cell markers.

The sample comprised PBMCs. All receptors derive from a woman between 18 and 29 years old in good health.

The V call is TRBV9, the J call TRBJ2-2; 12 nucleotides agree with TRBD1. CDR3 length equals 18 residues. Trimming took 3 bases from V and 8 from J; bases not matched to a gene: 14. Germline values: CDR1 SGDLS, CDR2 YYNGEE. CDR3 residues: CASSAGTGGTVSSGELFF. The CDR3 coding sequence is TGTGCCAGCAGCGCGGGGACAGGGGGCACCGTTTCCTCGGGGGAGCTGTTTTTT. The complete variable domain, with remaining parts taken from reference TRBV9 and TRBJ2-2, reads DSGVTQTPKHLITATGQRVTLRCSPRSGDLSVYWYQQSLDQGLQFLIQYYNGEERAKGNILERFSAQQFPDLHSELNLSSLELGDSALYFCASSAGTGGTVSSGELFFGEGSRLTVL.

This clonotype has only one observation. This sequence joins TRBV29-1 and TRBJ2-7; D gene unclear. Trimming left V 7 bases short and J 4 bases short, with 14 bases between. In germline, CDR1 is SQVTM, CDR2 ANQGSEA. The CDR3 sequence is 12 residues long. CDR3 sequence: CSAGPSKYEQYF. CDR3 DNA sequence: TGCAGCGCAGGACCCTCCAAGTACGAGCAGTACTTC.

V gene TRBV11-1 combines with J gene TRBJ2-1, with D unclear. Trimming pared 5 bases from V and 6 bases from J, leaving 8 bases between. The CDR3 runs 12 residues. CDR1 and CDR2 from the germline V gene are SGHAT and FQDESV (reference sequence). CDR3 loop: CASSPQVNEQFF. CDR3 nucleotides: TGTGCCAGCAGCCCCCAAGTCAATGAGCAGTTCTTC.

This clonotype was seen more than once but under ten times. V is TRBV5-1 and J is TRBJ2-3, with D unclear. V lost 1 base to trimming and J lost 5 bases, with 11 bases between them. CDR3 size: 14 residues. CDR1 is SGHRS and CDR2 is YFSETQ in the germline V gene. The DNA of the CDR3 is TGCGCCAGCAGCTTGACCGCGGTTGGAGATACGCAGTATTTT. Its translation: CASSLTAVGDTQYF.

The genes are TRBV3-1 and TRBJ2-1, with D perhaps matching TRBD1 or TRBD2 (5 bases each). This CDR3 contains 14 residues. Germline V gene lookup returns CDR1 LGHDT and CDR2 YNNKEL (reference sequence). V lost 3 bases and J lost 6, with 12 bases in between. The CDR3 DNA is TGTGCCAGCAGCCAGACAGTTGGGGGCAATGAGCAGTTCTTC. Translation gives CASSQTVGGNEQFF.

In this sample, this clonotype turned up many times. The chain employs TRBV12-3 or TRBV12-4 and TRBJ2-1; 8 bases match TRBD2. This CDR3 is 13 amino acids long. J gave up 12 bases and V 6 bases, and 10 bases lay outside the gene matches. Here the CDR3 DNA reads TGTGCCAGCAGCCCCGGACTAGCCAATAGGCAGTTCTTC. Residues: CASSPGLANRQFF.

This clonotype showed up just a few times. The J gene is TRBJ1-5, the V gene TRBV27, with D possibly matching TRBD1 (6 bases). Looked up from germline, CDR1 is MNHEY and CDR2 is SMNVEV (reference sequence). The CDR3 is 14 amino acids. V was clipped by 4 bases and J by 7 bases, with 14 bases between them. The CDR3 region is CASSSNVGGQPQHF. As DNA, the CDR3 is TGTGCCAGCAGTTCTAACGTGGGGGGCCAGCCCCAGCATTTT.

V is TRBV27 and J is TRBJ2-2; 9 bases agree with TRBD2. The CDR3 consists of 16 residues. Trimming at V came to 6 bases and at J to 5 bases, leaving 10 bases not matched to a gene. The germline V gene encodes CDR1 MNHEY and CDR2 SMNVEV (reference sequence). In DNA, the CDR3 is TGTGCCAGCAGACAGCTAGCGGGAACGTTGACCGGGGAGCTGTTTTTT. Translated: CASRQLAGTLTGELFF.

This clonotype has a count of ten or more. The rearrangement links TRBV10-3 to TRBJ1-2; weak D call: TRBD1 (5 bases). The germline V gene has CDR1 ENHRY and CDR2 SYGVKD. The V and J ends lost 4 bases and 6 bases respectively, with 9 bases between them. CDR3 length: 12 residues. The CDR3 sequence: CAISGTGDGYTF. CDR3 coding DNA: TGTGCCATCAGTGGCACAGGTGATGGCTACACCTTC.

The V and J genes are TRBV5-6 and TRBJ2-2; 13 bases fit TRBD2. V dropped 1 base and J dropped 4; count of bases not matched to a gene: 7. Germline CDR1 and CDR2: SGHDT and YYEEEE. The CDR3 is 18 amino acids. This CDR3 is CASSLPGLAGQGTGELFF. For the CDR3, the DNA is TGTGCCAGCAGCTTGCCGGGACTAGCGGGACAAGGCACCGGGGAGCTGTTTTTT.

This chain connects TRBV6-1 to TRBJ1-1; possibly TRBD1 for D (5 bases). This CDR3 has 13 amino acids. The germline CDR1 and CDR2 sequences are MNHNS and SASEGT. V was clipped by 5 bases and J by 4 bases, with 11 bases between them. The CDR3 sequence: CASSQHGGTEAFF. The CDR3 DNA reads TGTGCCAGCAGTCAGCACGGGGGCACTGAAGCTTTCTTT.

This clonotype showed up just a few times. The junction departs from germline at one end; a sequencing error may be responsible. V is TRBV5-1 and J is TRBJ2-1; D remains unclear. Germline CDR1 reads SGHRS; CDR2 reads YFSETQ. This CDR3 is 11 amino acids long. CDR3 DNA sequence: TGCGCCAGCACCTTGGGGTCAGGGCAGTTCTTC. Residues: CASTLGSGQFF.

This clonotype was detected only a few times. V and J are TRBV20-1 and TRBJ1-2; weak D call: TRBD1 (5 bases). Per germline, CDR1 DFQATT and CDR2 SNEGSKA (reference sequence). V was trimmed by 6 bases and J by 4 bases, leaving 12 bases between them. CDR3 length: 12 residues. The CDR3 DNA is TGCAGTGCCATACCAGGGTTCTATGGCTACACCTTC. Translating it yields CSAIPGFYGYTF.

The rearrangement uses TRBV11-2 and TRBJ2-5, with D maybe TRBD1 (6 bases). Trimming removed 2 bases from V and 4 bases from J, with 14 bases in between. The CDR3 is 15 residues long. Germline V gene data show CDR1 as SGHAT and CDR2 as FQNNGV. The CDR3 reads CASSLTGPPGETQYF. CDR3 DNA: TGTGCCAGCAGCTTAACAGGGCCCCCAGGAGAGACCCAGTACTTC.

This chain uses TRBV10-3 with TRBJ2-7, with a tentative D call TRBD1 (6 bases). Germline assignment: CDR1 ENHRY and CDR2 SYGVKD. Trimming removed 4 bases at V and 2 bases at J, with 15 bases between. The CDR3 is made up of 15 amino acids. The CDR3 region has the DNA TGTGCCATCAGTGGGGGGCCAGCCGGGACCTACGAGCAGTACTTC. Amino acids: CAISGGPAGTYEQYF.

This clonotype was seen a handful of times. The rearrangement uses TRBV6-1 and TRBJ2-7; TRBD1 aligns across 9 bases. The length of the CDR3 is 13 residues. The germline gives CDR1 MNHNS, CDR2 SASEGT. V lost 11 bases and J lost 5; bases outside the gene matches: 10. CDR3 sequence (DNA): TGTGCCCCGGGGGGACAGGGTGGCCACGAGCAGTACTTC. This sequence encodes CAPGGQGGHEQYF.

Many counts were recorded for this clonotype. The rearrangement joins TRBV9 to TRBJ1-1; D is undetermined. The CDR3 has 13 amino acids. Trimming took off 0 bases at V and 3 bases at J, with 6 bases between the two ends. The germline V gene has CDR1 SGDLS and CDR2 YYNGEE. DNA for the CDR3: TGTGCCAGCAGCGTAGGAGGGTACACTGAAGCTTTCTTT. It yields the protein CASSVGGYTEAFF.

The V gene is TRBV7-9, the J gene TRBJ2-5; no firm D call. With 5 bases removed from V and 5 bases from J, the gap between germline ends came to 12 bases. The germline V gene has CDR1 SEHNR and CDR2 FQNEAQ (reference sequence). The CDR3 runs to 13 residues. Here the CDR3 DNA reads TGTGCCAGCAGCGCCCGCGTAAAGGAGACCCAGTACTTC. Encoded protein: CASSARVKETQYF. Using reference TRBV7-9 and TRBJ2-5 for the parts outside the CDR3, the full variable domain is DTGVSQNPRHKITKRGQNVTFRCDPISEHNRLYWYRQTLGQGPEFLTYFQNEAQLEKSRLLSDRFSAERPKGSFSTLEIQRTEQGDSAMYLCASSARVKETQYFGPGTRLLVL.

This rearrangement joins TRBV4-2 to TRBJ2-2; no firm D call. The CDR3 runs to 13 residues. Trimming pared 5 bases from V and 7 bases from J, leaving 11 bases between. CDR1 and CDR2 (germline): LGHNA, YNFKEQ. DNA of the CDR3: TGTGCCAGCAGCTACGCCTCGGGCGGGGAGCTGTTTTTT. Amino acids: CASSYASGGELFF.

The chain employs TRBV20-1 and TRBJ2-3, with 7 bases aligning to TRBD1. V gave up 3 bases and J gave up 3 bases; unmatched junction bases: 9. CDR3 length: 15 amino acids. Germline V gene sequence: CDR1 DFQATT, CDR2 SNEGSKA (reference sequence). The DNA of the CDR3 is TGCAGTGCTAGTTCCTTCCAGGGGGTTACAGATACGCAGTATTTT. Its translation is CSASSFQGVTDTQYF.

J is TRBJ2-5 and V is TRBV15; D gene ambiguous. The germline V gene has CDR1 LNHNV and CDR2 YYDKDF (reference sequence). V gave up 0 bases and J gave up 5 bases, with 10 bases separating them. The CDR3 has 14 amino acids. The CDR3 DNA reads TGTGCCACCAGCAGAGAACCATACGTGGAGACCCAGTACTTC. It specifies CATSREPYVETQYF.

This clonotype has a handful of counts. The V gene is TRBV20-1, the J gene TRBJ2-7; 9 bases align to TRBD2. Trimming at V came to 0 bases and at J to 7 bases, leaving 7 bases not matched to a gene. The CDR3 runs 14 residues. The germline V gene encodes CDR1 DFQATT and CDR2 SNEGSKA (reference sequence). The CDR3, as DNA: TGCAGTGCTAGAGACCCAGCGGGGGGTTCGGAGCAGTACTTC. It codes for CSARDPAGGSEQYF.

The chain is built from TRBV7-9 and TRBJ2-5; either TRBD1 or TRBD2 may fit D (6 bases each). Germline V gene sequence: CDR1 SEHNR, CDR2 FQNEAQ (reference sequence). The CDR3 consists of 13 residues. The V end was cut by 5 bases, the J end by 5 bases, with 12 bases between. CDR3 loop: CASSAPGAETQYF. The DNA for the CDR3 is TGTGCCAGCAGCGCACCGGGGGCTGAGACCCAGTACTTC.

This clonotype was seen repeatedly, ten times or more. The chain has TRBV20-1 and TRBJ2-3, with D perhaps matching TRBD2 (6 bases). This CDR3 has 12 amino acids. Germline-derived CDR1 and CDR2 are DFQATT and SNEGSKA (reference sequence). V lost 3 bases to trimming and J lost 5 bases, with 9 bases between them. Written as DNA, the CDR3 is TGCAGTGCTAGGGCGGGAAAAGATACGCAGTATTTT. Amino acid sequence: CSARAGKDTQYF.

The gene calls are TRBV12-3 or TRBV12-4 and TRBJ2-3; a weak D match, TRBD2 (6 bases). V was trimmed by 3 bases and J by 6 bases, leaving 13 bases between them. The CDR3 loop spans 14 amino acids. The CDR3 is CASSFAGSGDTQYF. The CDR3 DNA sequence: TGTGCCAGCAGTTTCGCGGGGTCAGGGGATACGCAGTATTTT.

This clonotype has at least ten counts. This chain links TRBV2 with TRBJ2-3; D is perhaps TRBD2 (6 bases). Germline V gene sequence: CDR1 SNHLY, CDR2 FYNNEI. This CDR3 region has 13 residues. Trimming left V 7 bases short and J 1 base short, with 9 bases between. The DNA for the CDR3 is TGTGCCAGCAACGAGCGGGGCACAGATACGCAGTATTTT. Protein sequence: CASNERGTDTQYF.

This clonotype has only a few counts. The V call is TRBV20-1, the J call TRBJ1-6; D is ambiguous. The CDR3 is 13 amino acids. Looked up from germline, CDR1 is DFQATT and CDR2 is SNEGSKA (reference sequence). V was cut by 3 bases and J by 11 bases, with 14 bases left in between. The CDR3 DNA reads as TGCAGTGCTAGGGATGACCTGTCGGCACCCCTCCACTTT. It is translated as CSARDDLSAPLHF.

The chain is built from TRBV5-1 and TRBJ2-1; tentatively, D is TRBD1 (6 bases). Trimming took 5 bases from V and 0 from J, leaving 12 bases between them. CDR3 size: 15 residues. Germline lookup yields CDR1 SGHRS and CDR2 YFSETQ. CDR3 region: CASRRTGHSYNEQFF. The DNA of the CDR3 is TGCGCCAGCAGGCGAACGGGACACTCCTACAATGAGCAGTTCTTC.